These T cell receptor beta chains were read from a single sample in a study of liver allograft versus peripheral blood T cells. TCRdb reprocessed the reads via MiXCR and lists one record per CDR3 protein. The repertoire holds about 3,100 distinct CDR3 sequences, with approximately 14% as singletons. Receptors were obtained from a human patient who had a liver transplant. Some T cells may be transferred from the graft donor. CDR3s include the opening cysteine and the closing phenylalanine or tryptophan. The D gene is left open where the match is weak. A clone size is listed for some rows: how often the clone was seen (once, few, many), or a class if it is expanded.

medium-sized	NA	TRBV14	TRBJ2-2	CASSQGPFDTGELFF	TGTGCCAGCAGCCAGGGGCCCTTTGACACCGGGGAGCTGTTTTTT
few	TRBD1	TRBV7-9	TRBJ2-1	CASSFPGQGEVYNEQFF	TGTGCCAGCAGCTTTCCGGGACAGGGGGAGGTCTACAATGAGCAGTTCTTC
many	NA	TRBV27	TRBJ2-7	CASSTSIGPVTYEQYF	TGTGCCAGCAGTACCTCAATCGGGCCAGTGACCTACGAGCAGTACTTC
NA	TRBD1	TRBV2	TRBJ1-2	CASSELSVDRAELYRTNYGYTF	TGTGCCAGCAGTGAATTAAGTGTGGACAGGGCAGAGCTATACCGCACTAACTATGGCTACACCTTC
many	NA	TRBV7-9	TRBJ2-3	CASSLASGSTDTQYF	TGTGCCAGCAGCTTAGCTAGCGGTAGCACAGATACGCAGTATTTT
medium-sized	TRBD1	TRBV19	TRBJ1-1	CASSGTNRGLTEAFF	TGTGCCAGTAGTGGGACAAACAGGGGGCTTACTGAAGCTTTCTTT
many	NA	TRBV5-4	TRBJ1-6	CASTHAGRGRNSPLHF	TGTGCCAGCACCCACGCCGGTCGGGGACGTAATTCACCCCTCCACTTT
NA	NA	TRBV13	TRBJ1-5	CVRSLPGYYNQPQHF	TGTGTCAGAAGCTTGCCGGGGTATTACAATCAGCCCCAGCATTTT
medium-sized	NA	TRBV27	TRBJ2-7	CASSFRAGRAYEQYF	TGTGCCAGCAGTTTTAGGGCAGGGCGTGCCTACGAGCAGTACTTC
NA	NA	TRBV28	TRBJ2-7	CASSLTGGPYEQYF	TGTGCCAGCAGTCTAACCGGGGGTCCCTACGAGCAGTACTTC
large	NA	TRBV29-1	TRBJ2-7	CSVENKGGYEQYF	TGCAGCGTTGAAAATAAAGGGGGTTACGAGCAGTACTTC
NA	TRBD2	TRBV6-6	TRBJ2-7	CASSFSGGDSYEQYF	TGTGCCAGCAGTTTTAGCGGGGGGGACTCCTACGAGCAGTACTTC
medium-sized	TRBD1	TRBV27	TRBJ1-2	CASRASTGSHAPLYGYTF	TGTGCCAGCAGGGCTTCGACAGGGTCCCATGCCCCTCTATATGGCTACACCTTC
medium-sized	NA	TRBV10-3	TRBJ1-3	CAVLTGSGNTIYF	TGTGCCGTCCTTACAGGGTCAGGAAACACCATATATTTT
many	TRBD2	TRBV11-1	TRBJ2-7	CASSFGTTSYEQYF	TGTGCCAGCAGCTTCGGGACTACCAGCTACGAGCAGTACTTC